Described below is a single T cell receptor (beta chain) sequence and its context. Its matching antigen is unknown. Sequencing was performed with immunoSEQ multiplex PCR; in TCRdb, only in-frame clones are kept and a portion is missing. The sample contains approximately 480,000 clones, around nine tenths of which appear only once. The CDR3 is 14 amino acids. J gave up 2 bases and V 4 bases, and 5 bases lay outside the gene matches. Per the germline V gene, CDR1 is SGHRS and CDR2 is YFSETQ. Regarding treatment: about 20 received Ad26.COV2.S at low or high dose, single or two shots; 5 received placebo; per-sample allocation not given. Samples analyzed were those drawn on day 63 after the first vaccine or placebo injection. Whoever gave the sample was an adult aged 18-55 years in Boston. The sample originates from a study of Ad26.COV2.S vaccination and SARS-CoV-2 variants. General observations from the study: In TCR breadth and depth analyses, total T cell responses may have been underestimated.

This rearrangement joins TRBV5-1 to TRBJ1-2; TRBD1 agrees at 7 bases. The sequence was collected from a person between 18 and 59 years old who received the Ad26.COV2.S COVID-19 vaccine or a placebo. This sample comprised peripheral blood, obtained in a trial of Ad26.COV2.S vaccine versus placebo. CDR3 nucleotide sequence: TGCGCCAGCAGCCCAGGGGGGCTCAACTATGGCTACACCTTC. Translating it yields CASSPGGLNYGYTF.